This T cell receptor beta chain was recorded in a study of T cells in localized non-small cell lung cancer. Details on this clone: The antigen remains undetermined.

The CDR3 length is 16 residues. Trimming left V 0 bases short and J 0 bases short, with 9 bases between. Germline V lookup: CDR1 LGHNA, CDR2 YSLEER. Profiling relied on immunoSEQ multiplex PCR, and the TCRdb table lists in-frame clones only, not all of them. The sample records over 25,000 clones, roughly nine tenths being singletons. General observations from the study: Heterogeneity cannot be ruled out, as sequencing used one tumor region only. Compared with tumor, uninvolved adjacent lung displayed greater T cell clonality, ranking highest overall.

Sequenced here: PBMCs, sampled before any cancer treatment. The clonotype was recovered from a man aged 35 to 69 with stage II lung adenocarcinoma. This chain joins TRBV4-3 and TRBJ1-3; no definite D call. DNA of the CDR3: TGCGCCAGCAGCCAAGATTCAGTGAGCTCTGGAAACACCATATATTTT. Its translation: CASSQDSVSSGNTIYF.